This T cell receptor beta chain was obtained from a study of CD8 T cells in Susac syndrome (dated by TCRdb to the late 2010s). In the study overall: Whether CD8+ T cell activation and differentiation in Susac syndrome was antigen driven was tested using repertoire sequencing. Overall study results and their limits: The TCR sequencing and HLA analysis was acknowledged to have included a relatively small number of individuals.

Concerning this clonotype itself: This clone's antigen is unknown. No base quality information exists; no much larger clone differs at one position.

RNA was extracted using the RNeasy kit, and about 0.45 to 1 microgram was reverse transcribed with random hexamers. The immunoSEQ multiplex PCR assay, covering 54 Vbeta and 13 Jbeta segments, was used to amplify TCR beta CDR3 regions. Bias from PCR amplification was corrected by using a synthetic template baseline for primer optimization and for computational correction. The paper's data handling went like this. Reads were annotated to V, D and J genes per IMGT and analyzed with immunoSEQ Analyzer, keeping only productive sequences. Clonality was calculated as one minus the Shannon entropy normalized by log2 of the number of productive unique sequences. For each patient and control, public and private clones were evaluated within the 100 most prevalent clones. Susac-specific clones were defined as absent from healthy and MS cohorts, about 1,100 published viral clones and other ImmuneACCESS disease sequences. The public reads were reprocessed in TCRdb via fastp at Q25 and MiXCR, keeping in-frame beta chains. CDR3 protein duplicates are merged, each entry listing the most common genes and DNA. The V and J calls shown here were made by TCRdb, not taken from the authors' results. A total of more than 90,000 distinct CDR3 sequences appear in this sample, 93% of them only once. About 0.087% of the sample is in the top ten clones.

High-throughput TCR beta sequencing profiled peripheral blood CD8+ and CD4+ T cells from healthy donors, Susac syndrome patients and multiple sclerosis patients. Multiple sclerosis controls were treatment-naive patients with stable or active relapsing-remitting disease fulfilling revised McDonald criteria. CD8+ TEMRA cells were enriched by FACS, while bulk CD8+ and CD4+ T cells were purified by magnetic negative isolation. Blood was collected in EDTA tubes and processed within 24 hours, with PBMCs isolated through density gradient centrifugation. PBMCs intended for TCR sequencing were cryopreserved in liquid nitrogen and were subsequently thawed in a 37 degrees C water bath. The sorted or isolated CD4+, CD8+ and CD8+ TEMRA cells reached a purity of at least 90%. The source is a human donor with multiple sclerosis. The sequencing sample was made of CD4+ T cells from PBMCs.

This receptor has the CDR3 CASSEGLAGVSQETQYF. The sequenced DNA is TGCGCCAGCAGCGAGGGACTAGCGGGGGTCTCTCAAGAGACCCAGTACTTC. In this chain, TRBV5-1 is recombined with TRBJ2-5, with 14 bases aligning to TRBD2. Per the germline V gene, SGHRS is the CDR1 and YFSETQ is the CDR2. Germline trimming amounts to 4 bases on V and 2 bases on J, with 7 as the count of junction bases outside the gene matches. The cysteine opens and the phenylalanine closes a CDR3 of 17 amino acids. This entry keeps only the CDR3 DNA: 51 bases, framed from base 1.